Each of the 30 T cell receptor beta chains below was sequenced from the same sample in a study of T cells expressing NK-cell markers. TCRdb reprocessed the 5' RACE reads and reports one entry per CDR3 protein, with no DNA. The listing contains 350,000 to 400,000 distinct CDR3 sequences. Specimen: blood T cells: a sorted CD56 or NKG2C T cell subset, CD4+ or CD8+ T cells, or bulk PBMC T cells (not recorded which). Every receptor here comes from a woman aged 45-60 years in good health.

J is TRBJ1-1 and V is TRBV5-1; TCRdb names TRBD1, which stays unverified in the absence of DNA. The CDR3 spans 18 residues. Germline V gene lookup returns CDR1 SGHRS and CDR2 YFSETQ. The CDR3 sequence is CASSLASGTGARITEAFF. Variable domain in full (rest from reference TRBV5-1 and TRBJ1-1): KAGVTQTPRYLIKTRGQQVTLSCSPISGHRSVSWYQQTPGQGLQFLFEYFSETQRNKGNFPGRFSGRQFSNSRSEMNVSTLELGDSALYLCASSLASGTGARITEAFFGQGTRLTVV.

The chain recombines TRBV15 with TRBJ2-6; the D call from TCRdb, TRBD1, cannot be confirmed without DNA. CDR1 and CDR2 (germline): LNHNV, YYDKDF (reference sequence). The CDR3 totals 15 residues. The CDR3 loop is CATSTRGPGANVLTF.

This chain links TRBV20-1 with TRBJ2-2; TCRdb returns TRBD2, unconfirmable since there is no DNA. The CDR3 contains 13 residues. Germline V lookup: CDR1 DFQATT, CDR2 SNEGSKA (reference sequence). CDR3 protein: CSALVAATGELFF.

The V call is TRBV7-2, the J call TRBJ2-4; TCRdb's D call of TRBD2 is untestable without DNA. Per the germline V gene, CDR1 is SGHTA and CDR2 is FQGNSA. CDR3 length: 17 amino acids. The CDR3 here is CASRREGRPGSINIQYF.

The chain joins TRBV4-1 to TRBJ2-1; TCRdb's D call, TRBD2, is unchecked because there is no DNA. CDR1 is MGHRA, CDR2 YSYEKL, per germline. The CDR3 runs to 19 residues. The CDR3 spells CASSQGWQSGRADYNEQFF.

The chain recombines TRBV10-3 with TRBJ2-5; checking the TCRdb D call of TRBD2 is not possible without DNA. CDR1 and CDR2 (germline): ENHRY, SYGVKD. CDR3 length equals 15 residues. The CDR3 region is CAISESVSHPETQYF.

The chain joins TRBV27 to TRBJ2-1; no DNA is available, so the TRBD2 call from TCRdb remains unchecked. Germline lookup yields CDR1 MNHEY and CDR2 SMNVEV (reference sequence). The CDR3 has 19 amino acids. The CDR3: CASSFLGLAGGQSYNEQFF.

The gene calls are TRBV4-1 and TRBJ2-7. Germline-derived CDR1 and CDR2 are MGHRA and YSYEKL. The CDR3 is 13 amino acids. CDR3 loop: CASSQRNQNEQYF.

This chain joins TRBV10-3 and TRBJ1-5; the TCRdb D gene call, TRBD1, has no DNA to confirm it. The CDR3 length is 16 residues. CDR1 ENHRY and CDR2 SYGVKD come from the germline V gene. The CDR3: CAISESGDRANQPQHF.

J is TRBJ2-3 and V is TRBV25-1; checking the TCRdb D call of TRBD2 is not possible without DNA. The CDR3 spans 16 residues. Germline V gene lookup returns CDR1 MGHDK and CDR2 SYGVNS. CDR3 in amino acids: CASSAGTSGRAGTQYF.

This chain joins TRBV3-1 and TRBJ2-1; checking the TCRdb D call of TRBD2 is not possible without DNA. This CDR3 is built from 15 residues. Germline V gene sequence: CDR1 LGHDT, CDR2 YNNKEL (reference sequence). The chain's CDR3 is CASSQEGLDRFEQFF.

The V and J genes are TRBV7-9 and TRBJ2-7. CDR1 SEHNR and CDR2 FQNEAQ come from the germline V gene (reference sequence). This CDR3 region has 11 residues. The CDR3 spells CASSSDGRQYF.

The V gene is TRBV5-6, the J gene TRBJ2-3; the TCRdb call, TRBD2, lacks DNA for checking. The CDR3 loop spans 16 amino acids. Germline V lookup: CDR1 SGHDT, CDR2 YYEEEE. This chain's CDR3 is CASSTGTSGKADTQYF.

This CDR3 reads CATSRDRQSGTDTQYF. This chain connects TRBV15 to TRBJ2-3; TCRdb designates TRBD1, a call that cannot be tested without DNA. Germline assignment: CDR1 LNHNV and CDR2 YYDKDF (reference sequence). There are 16 residues in the CDR3.

The V and J genes are TRBV2 and TRBJ1-5; TCRdb lists TRBD1, though no DNA is available to test this call. Germline CDR1 is SNHLY and CDR2 is FYNNEI. The CDR3 runs to 15 residues. This CDR3 is CASSSTGGINQPQHF.

The genes are TRBV15 and TRBJ2-3; TCRdb's assignment of TRBD2 cannot be checked, as there is no DNA. The CDR3 is 14 residues long. Germline CDR1 reads LNHNV; CDR2 reads YYDKDF (reference sequence). The CDR3 sequence: CATSLAGATDTQYF.

The rearrangement links TRBV10-3 to TRBJ2-7; TCRdb's D gene call, TRBD1, goes unchecked for lack of DNA. Per the germline V gene, CDR1 is ENHRY and CDR2 is SYGVKD. The CDR3 spans 11 residues. The CDR3 loop is CAAGTPYEQYF.

The chain combines TRBV7-7 with TRBJ2-7. The germline V gene encodes CDR1 SSHAT and CDR2 FNYEAQ (reference sequence). The CDR3 spans 14 residues. The CDR3 here is CASSLEELSHEQYF.

The chain couples TRBV27 to TRBJ2-7; TCRdb gives TRBD2 as the D gene, but with no DNA this cannot be confirmed. This CDR3 region has 14 residues. Per germline, CDR1 MNHEY and CDR2 SMNVEV (reference sequence). The CDR3 reads CASSYQGGRYEQYF.

The V and J genes are TRBV2 and TRBJ2-1; TCRdb proposes TRBD2, but this gene call is untestable without DNA. Germline V gene sequence: CDR1 SNHLY, CDR2 FYNNEI. The length of the CDR3 is 17 residues. CDR3 protein: CASSTPLSGRADNEQFF. Drawing the rest from reference TRBV2 and TRBJ2-1, the complete variable domain is EPEVTQTPSHQVTQMGQEVILRCVPISNHLYFYWYRQILGQKVEFLVSFYNNEISEKSEIFDDQFSVERPDGSNFTLKIRSTKLEDSAMYFCASSTPLSGRADNEQFFGPGTRLTVL.

The rearrangement links TRBV12-3 or TRBV12-4 to TRBJ2-4; lacking DNA, the TRBD1 call made by TCRdb goes unchecked. The CDR3 sequence is 16 residues long. The CDR3 region is CASSFGGLGTGNIQYF.

This rearrangement joins TRBV21-1 to TRBJ2-1; TCRdb designates TRBD2, a call that cannot be tested without DNA. TRBV21-1 is a pseudogene locus. The CDR3 loop spans 14 amino acids. The CDR3 loop is CASSLAGVCNEQFF.

J is TRBJ1-2 and V is TRBV29-1; the D gene TCRdb calls, TRBD1, cannot be checked with no DNA. The germline gives CDR1 SQVTM, CDR2 ANQGSEA. CDR3 length: 12 residues. CDR3 amino acids: CSVEDHRGGYTF. The complete variable domain, with remaining parts taken from reference TRBV29-1 and TRBJ1-2, reads SAVISQKPSRDICQRGTSLTIQCQVDSQVTMMFWYRQQPGQSLTLIATANQGSEATYESGFVIDKFPISRPNLTFSTLTVSNMSPEDSSIYLCSVEDHRGGYTFGSGTRLTVV.

The V call is TRBV5-1, the J call TRBJ2-3. The CDR3 length is 13 residues. CDR1 and CDR2 (germline): SGHRS, YFSETQ. The CDR3 spells CASSLSFADTQYF.

The CDR3 reads CASSLTTNTGELFF. This chain links TRBV5-1 with TRBJ2-2. The CDR3 is 14 amino acids. Per the germline V gene, CDR1 is SGHRS and CDR2 is YFSETQ.

The rearrangement links TRBV2 to TRBJ2-3; TCRdb gives TRBD1 as the D gene, but with no DNA this cannot be confirmed. This CDR3 region has 14 residues. Germline assignment: CDR1 SNHLY and CDR2 FYNNEI. The CDR3 sequence: CASRRTGGTDTQYF.

J is TRBJ2-1 and V is TRBV5-1; no DNA is available, so the TRBD2 call from TCRdb remains unchecked. The CDR3 runs to 15 residues. The germline gives CDR1 SGHRS, CDR2 YFSETQ. The CDR3 sequence: CASSLVSSGYNEQFF.

The V call is TRBV5-1, the J call TRBJ2-1; absent DNA, TCRdb's TRBD2 call cannot be checked. This CDR3 has 17 residues. In germline, CDR1 is SGHRS, CDR2 YFSETQ. The CDR3: CASSLAWGLAGYNEQFF.

The J gene is TRBJ2-5, the V gene TRBV19; the TRBD1 assignment by TCRdb is unverifiable without DNA. This CDR3 comprises 14 residues. CDR1 is LNHDA, CDR2 SQIVND, per germline (reference sequence). The CDR3 loop reads CASSAGQYEETQYF.

V gene TRBV20-1 combines with J gene TRBJ1-2; TCRdb designates TRBD1, a call that cannot be tested without DNA. The CDR3 runs 11 residues. CDR1 and CDR2 (germline): DFQATT, SNEGSKA (reference sequence). CDR3 sequence: CSGDRDYGYTF.